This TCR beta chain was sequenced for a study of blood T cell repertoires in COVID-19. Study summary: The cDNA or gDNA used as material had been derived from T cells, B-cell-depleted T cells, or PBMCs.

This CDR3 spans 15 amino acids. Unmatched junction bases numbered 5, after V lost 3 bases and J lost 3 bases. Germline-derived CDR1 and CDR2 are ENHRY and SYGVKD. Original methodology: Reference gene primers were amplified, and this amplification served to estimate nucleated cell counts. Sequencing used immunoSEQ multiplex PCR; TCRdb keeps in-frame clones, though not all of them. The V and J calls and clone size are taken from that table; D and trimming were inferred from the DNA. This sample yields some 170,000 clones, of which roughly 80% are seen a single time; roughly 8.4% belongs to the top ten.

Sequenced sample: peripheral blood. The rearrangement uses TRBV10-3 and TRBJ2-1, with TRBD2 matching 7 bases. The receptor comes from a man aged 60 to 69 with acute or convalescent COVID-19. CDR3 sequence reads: CAISDLGGGYNEQFF. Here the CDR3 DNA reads TGTGCCATCAGTGATCTGGGGGGGGGCTACAATGAGCAGTTCTTC.